This T cell receptor beta chain was captured in a study of cytomegalovirus exposure and HLA in healthy donors. The study's findings and limits: In presence/absence analyses, roughly uniform sequencing depth across donors was assumed. The classifier reportedly diagnosed cytomegalovirus status with high sensitivity and specificity. TCR beta V- and J-gene trimming, according to a later analysis, was linked to a missense DCLRE1C variant.

This CDR3 is 13 amino acids long. The germline gives CDR1 SGHAT, CDR2 FQNNGV. V was pared by 9 bases and J by 1 base, with 9 bases between. For this clone: Its specificity is unknown.

A multiplex PCR was run with 60 Vbeta primers and 13 Jbeta primers. Method: immunoSEQ multiplex PCR; TCRdb's copy keeps in-frame clones and lacks some. The repertoire holds about 190,000 clones, with roughly 75% as singletons. Sequenced: PBMCs. The TCR comes from a man aged 25-40 years in good health and CMV-seropositive. The V and J genes are TRBV11-2 and TRBJ2-2; tentatively, D is TRBD1 (6 bases). The CDR3 DNA follows: TGTGCCAGTCTACAGGGGAACACCGGGGAGCTGTTTTTT. Translation: CASLQGNTGELFF.